Shown below are 14 T cell receptor beta chains from a single sample sequenced in a study of regulatory T cells in long-lasting Graves disease (dated by TCRdb to 2020 to 2022). The sample's time point label, decoded: persistent/refractory GD, antithyroid drugs over 5 years with positive TRAb. RNA was extracted from PBMCs in TRIzol for both TCR sequencing and RNA sequencing. The method behind the library was multiplex PCR. The sequencer was an Illumina HiSeq 4000. iRepertoire HTBI primers and Arm-PCR amplification of CDR3 regions were used to construct TCR beta libraries. TCRdb's own reprocessing of the public reads used fastp at Q25 and MiXCR and kept productive beta chains. CDR3 protein duplicates are merged, each entry listing the most common genes and DNA. This sample holds 600,000 to 800,000 distinct CDR3 sequences; about 30% were observed only once. About 40% of the sample is taken by the ten largest.

Source: peripheral blood mononuclear cells (PBMCs), taken when the disease was refractory, from a patient treated with antithyroid drugs. The receptors shown here come from a female donor with Graves disease.

This clonotype was observed a handful of times. The chain joins TRBV2 to TRBJ2-3; the D gene is possibly TRBD2 (5 bases). Between the trimmed V and J ends, which lost 6 bases and 11 bases, there was a span of 15 bases. The CDR3 runs 12 residues. Per the germline V gene, CDR1 is SNHLY and CDR2 is FYNNEI. The CDR3 loop is CASSSPREMQYF. DNA of the CDR3: TGTGCCAGCAGCTCTCCCCGGGAAATGCAGTATTTT.

The table lists this clonotype with many counts. This chain links TRBV28 with TRBJ1-5; possible D gene TRBD1, 5 bases. V lost 6 bases and J 5 bases, leaving 11 bases between the germline ends. The CDR3 runs 13 residues. The germline V gene encodes CDR1 MDHEN and CDR2 SYDVKM. The CDR3, as DNA: TGTGCCAGCAGCCCACCGGGGGATCAGCCCCAGCATTTT. This translates into CASSPPGDQPQHF.

This clonotype was seen many times. The chain employs TRBV11-2 and TRBJ2-7; 9 bases are a match to TRBD2. The CDR3 sequence is 14 residues long. CDR1 and CDR2 from the germline V gene are SGHAT and FQNNGV. The V segment lost 5 bases and the J segment 6 bases; nucleotides outside the gene matches: 8. For the CDR3, the DNA is TGTGCCAGCAGCCCACTAGCGGGTAGAGGCGAGCAGTACTTC. Translating gives CASSPLAGRGEQYF. Drawing the rest from reference TRBV11-2 and TRBJ2-7, the complete variable domain is EAGVAQSPRYKIIEKRQSVAFWCNPISGHATLYWYQQILGQGPKLLIQFQNNGVVDDSQLPKDRFSAERLKGVDSTLKIQPAKLEDSAVYLCASSPLAGRGEQYFGPGTRLTVT.

This clonotype came up many times. V usage is TRBV12-3 or TRBV12-4 and J usage is TRBJ1-2; D unclear. The V end was cut by 1 base, the J end by 8 bases, with 11 bases between. The CDR3 consists of 13 residues. This CDR3 reads CASSLVREYGYTF. The DNA of the CDR3 is TGTGCCAGCAGTTTAGTAAGGGAATACGGCTACACCTTC.

This clonotype appeared many times. The V gene is TRBV28, the J gene TRBJ2-7; D is undetermined. This CDR3 has 15 residues. The V gene's germline CDR1 is MDHEN and CDR2 SYDVKM. The germline V and J ends were trimmed by 4 bases and 1 base, with 14 bases remaining between them. The CDR3 sequence is CASSSWTDLSYEQYF. The CDR3 DNA is TGTGCCAGCAGTTCATGGACCGATCTTTCCTACGAGCAGTACTTC.

V and J are TRBV19 and TRBJ2-4; 11 bases agree with TRBD2. Germline V CDR1 and CDR2: LNHDA, SQIVND (reference sequence). The trim removed 5 bases at V and 4 bases at J, leaving 7 bases unmatched. The CDR3 loop spans 16 amino acids. The CDR3 loop is CASSPPLAGGKNIQYF. CDR3 nucleotides: TGTGCCAGTAGTCCTCCTTTAGCGGGAGGGAAAAACATTCAGTACTTC.

This clonotype was seen a few times. The chain carries TRBV6-1 and TRBJ1-1, with unresolved D. Trimming left V 2 bases short and J 0 bases short, with 10 bases between. The CDR3 spans 15 residues. The germline CDR1 and CDR2 sequences are MNHNS and SASEGT. CDR3 amino acids: CASSEYRILNTEAFF. The CDR3 nucleotides read TGTGCCAGCAGTGAATATCGGATCCTGAACACTGAAGCTTTCTTT.

The chain links TRBV30 to TRBJ2-1; 12 positions match TRBD2. The CDR3 runs to 18 residues. V dropped 3 bases and J dropped 0; count of bases not matched to a gene: 9. Germline V lookup: CDR1 GTSNPN, CDR2 SVGIG (reference sequence). The CDR3 is CAWRAGLAGGSSYNEQFF. The CDR3 bases are TGTGCCTGGAGGGCGGGACTAGCGGGTGGGAGCTCCTACAATGAGCAGTTCTTC.

At least ten counts were recorded for this clonotype. The V gene is TRBV6-5, the J gene TRBJ1-1, with D possibly being TRBD1 (5 bases). The CDR3 has 15 residues. The germline V and J ends were trimmed by 0 bases and 7 bases, with 15 bases remaining between them. From germline, CDR1 is MNHEY and CDR2 SVGAGI. The CDR3, as DNA: TGTGCCAGCAGTTACTCGTTGGGGTGGGGCGGTGAAGCTTTCTTT. This sequence encodes CASSYSLGWGGEAFF.

This chain links TRBV11-2 with TRBJ2-7; 8 nucleotides line up with TRBD2. Per the germline V gene, CDR1 is SGHAT and CDR2 is FQNNGV. Trimming removed 1 base from V and 2 bases from J; junction bases left unmatched: 10. CDR3 length equals 17 residues. CDR3 DNA: TGTGCCAGCAGCTTAGGGGGACCAGCGGGAGCGGCCTACGAGCAGTACTTC. It is translated as CASSLGGPAGAAYEQYF.

This clonotype was detected only a few times. The chain couples TRBV11-2 to TRBJ2-7, with D possibly TRBD1 on 7 matching bases. CDR1 and CDR2 (germline): SGHAT, FQNNGV. The V end was cut by 4 bases, the J end by 12 bases, with 16 bases between. CDR3 length equals 12 residues. Written as DNA, the CDR3 is TGTGCCAGCAGCTCGGGGGACAGCCTGGCGTACTTC. Protein sequence: CASSSGDSLAYF.

This clonotype was seen a handful of times. This chain links TRBV28 with TRBJ1-1, with 8 bases lining up with TRBD1. Germline V gene sequence: CDR1 MDHEN, CDR2 SYDVKM. The CDR3 loop spans 13 amino acids. Trimming cost V 2 bases and J 6 bases; bases outside gene matches: 2. CDR3 sequence reads: CASSLPGQAEAFF. CDR3 in DNA: TGTGCCAGCAGTTTACCGGGACAGGCTGAAGCTTTCTTT.

The gene calls are TRBV11-2 and TRBJ2-7; D possibly corresponds to TRBD2 (6 bases). CDR3 length equals 20 residues. With 1 base removed from V and 3 bases from J, the gap between germline ends came to 28 bases. Germline CDR1 and CDR2: SGHAT and FQNNGV. CDR3 sequence: CASSLGVGFVGGAMDYEQYF. CDR3 sequence (DNA): TGTGCCAGCAGCTTAGGCGTGGGGTTTGTGGGGGGAGCTATGGACTACGAGCAGTACTTC.

The CDR3 nucleotides are TGTGCCAGCTCATTAGCGGGAGGGCCGGGGGATGAGCAGTTCTTC. Translated, it gives CASSLAGGPGDEQFF. The chain carries TRBV18 and TRBJ2-1, with 11 bases identical to TRBD2. V lost 5 bases to trimming and J lost 8 bases; unmatched junction nucleotides: 8. CDR3 length equals 15 residues. Per germline, CDR1 KGHSH and CDR2 LQKENI.